Below are 14 T cell receptor beta chains sequenced from a single sample in a study of technical replicates of blood from a few donors. Method: immunoSEQ multiplex PCR; TCRdb's copy keeps in-frame clones and lacks some. The repertoire holds 100,000 or so clones, with nearly 96% as singletons. The source material was T cells isolated from PBMCs. Receptors originate from a human donor in good health.

This clone is a singleton in its sample. This chain uses TRBV7-9 with TRBJ2-6; D gene uncertain. Germline CDR1 and CDR2: SEHNR and FQNEAQ (reference sequence). This CDR3 is built from 15 residues. Trimming removed 2 bases at V and 0 bases at J, with 5 bases between. CDR3 DNA: TGTGCCAGCAGCTTAATGCGCTCTGGGGCCAACGTCCTGACTTTC. It is translated as CASSLMRSGANVLTF. Based on the CDR3 plus reference TRBV7-9 and TRBJ2-6, the full variable domain is DTGVSQNPRHKITKRGQNVTFRCDPISEHNRLYWYRQTLGQGPEFLTYFQNEAQLEKSRLLSDRFSAERPKGSFSTLEIQRTEQGDSAMYLCASSLMRSGANVLTFGAGSRLTVL.

V usage is TRBV6-6 and J usage is TRBJ1-3; D unclear. V shed 6 bases and J shed 0 bases, with 6 bases lying between them. CDR1 is MNHNY and CDR2 is SVGAGI in the germline V gene (reference sequence). This CDR3 is 13 amino acids long. CDR3 bases: TGTGCCAGCAGCCCAAACTCTGGAAACACCATATATTTT. Translated: CASSPNSGNTIYF.

The V call is TRBV14, the J call TRBJ2-1; 7 positions agree with TRBD2. Germline V gives CDR1 SGHDN, CDR2 FVKESK. V was pared by 2 bases and J by 6 bases, with 10 bases of the junction left unmatched. This CDR3 region has 16 residues. The CDR3 DNA follows: TGTGCCAGCAGCCAACAGGGAGGGAGGTTCGGCAATGAGCAGTTCTTC. Translating gives CASSQQGGRFGNEQFF.

The chain uses TRBV19 and TRBJ1-1; D perhaps matches TRBD1 (6 bases). CDR3 length: 14 amino acids. Germline CDR1 LNHDA, CDR2 SQIVND (reference sequence). V was pared by 0 bases and J by 5 bases, with 10 bases between. The CDR3 reads CASSIEDSWTEAFF. The DNA of the CDR3 is TGTGCCAGTAGTATAGAGGACAGTTGGACTGAAGCTTTCTTT.

V is TRBV30 and J is TRBJ2-3; 9 positions agree with TRBD1. Unmatched junction bases numbered 6, after V lost 4 bases and J lost 4 bases. CDR1 is GTSNPN and CDR2 is SVGIG in the germline V gene (reference sequence). The CDR3 is 14 residues long. CDR3 bases: TGTGCCTGGAATACAGGGGGCGAGGCAGATACGCAGTATTTT. It codes for CAWNTGGEADTQYF.

The rearrangement joins TRBV5-4 to TRBJ1-6; D unresolved. The CDR3 is made up of 15 amino acids. From germline, CDR1 is SGHNT and CDR2 YYREEE (reference sequence). Trimming took off 4 bases at V and 7 bases at J, with 15 bases between the two ends. In nucleotides, the CDR3 is TGTGCCAGCAGCCCAACAGTTAATGAAAATTCACCCCTCCACTTT. It specifies CASSPTVNENSPLHF. Complete variable domain (other parts from reference TRBV5-4 and TRBJ1-6): ETGVTQSPTHLIKTRGQQVTLRCSSQSGHNTVSWYQQALGQGPQFIFQYYREEENGRGNFPPRFSGLQFPNYSSELNVNALELDDSALYLCASSPTVNENSPLHFGNGTRLTVT.

This chain links TRBV7-7 with TRBJ2-1; D not certain. Germline V gene data show CDR1 as SSHAT and CDR2 as FNYEAQ (reference sequence). V was clipped by 2 bases and J by 0 bases, with 11 bases between them. CDR3 size: 16 residues. This CDR3 reads CASSLSPMSSYNEQFF. CDR3 bases: TGTGCCAGCAGCTTATCCCCCATGAGCTCCTACAATGAGCAGTTCTTC.

The chain combines TRBV7-2 with TRBJ1-1; D is perhaps TRBD1 (5 bases). V was cut by 5 bases and J by 5 bases, with 12 bases left in between. In germline, CDR1 is SGHTA, CDR2 FQGNSA. The CDR3 is 13 amino acids. CDR3 DNA: TGTGCCAGCAGCCTCGGGGGGTCTACTGAAGCTTTCTTT. As protein: CASSLGGSTEAFF. Filled out from reference TRBV7-2 and TRBJ1-1, the complete variable domain reads GAGVSQSPSNKVTEKGKDVELRCDPISGHTALYWYRQSLGQGLEFLIYFQGNSAPDKSGLPSDRFSAERTGGSVSTLTIQRTQQEDSAVYLCASSLGGSTEAFFGQGTRLTVV.

The count of this clone is one. The chain employs TRBV6-5 and TRBJ1-4; D might be TRBD1 (6 bases). Germline V gene sequence: CDR1 MNHEY, CDR2 SVGAGI. Trimming pared 0 bases from V and 6 bases from J, leaving 14 bases between. There are 16 residues in the CDR3. CDR3: CASSYSKWDTYEKLFF. CDR3 coding DNA: TGTGCCAGCAGTTACTCGAAGTGGGACACCTATGAAAAACTGTTTTTT.

The chain carries TRBV4-1 and TRBJ1-3; D possibly corresponds to TRBD1 (5 bases). CDR1 MGHRA and CDR2 YSYEKL come from the germline V gene. This CDR3 contains 15 residues. V lost 1 base and J lost 2, with 9 bases in between. CDR3 bases: TGCGCCAGCAGCCAAGCGGGCAGGGCTGGAAACACCATATATTTT. Translation gives CASSQAGRAGNTIYF.

The chain recombines TRBV7-9 with TRBJ1-4; 10 bases fit TRBD1. V lost 4 bases and J lost 7; bases outside the gene matches: 12. Germline CDR1 and CDR2: SEHNR and FQNEAQ (reference sequence). The CDR3 has 17 residues. CDR3 nucleotide sequence: TGTGCCAGCAGCTCCTCCCCGGGACAGGGGATTGGTGAAAAACTGTTTTTT. This translates into CASSSSPGQGIGEKLFF. The variable domain in full, with the rest retrieved from reference TRBV7-9 and TRBJ1-4, is DTGVSQNPRHKITKRGQNVTFRCDPISEHNRLYWYRQTLGQGPEFLTYFQNEAQLEKSRLLSDRFSAERPKGSFSTLEIQRTEQGDSAMYLCASSSSPGQGIGEKLFFGSGTQLSVL.

The rearrangement links TRBV30 to TRBJ1-2; D not certain. Trimming took off 7 bases at V and 5 bases at J, with 23 bases between the two ends. CDR3 length equals 15 residues. Germline CDR1 and CDR2: GTSNPN and SVGIG (reference sequence). CDR3 DNA sequence: TGTGCCTCTCCCGGGAGTAAGCCGCATACGTATGGCTACACCTTC. This encodes CASPGSKPHTYGYTF.

As to this clone: At one of its ends the junction is not consistent with the germline gene, which may arise from a read error. This sequence joins TRBV7-8 and TRBJ2-3; the D gene is possibly TRBD2 (5 bases). Germline-derived CDR1 and CDR2 are SGHVS and FQNEAQ. The CDR3 runs 11 residues. The CDR3 loop is CASSASRLPVF. CDR3 in DNA: TGTGCCAGCAGCGCCAGCCGACTACCGGTATTT.

The CDR3 is CARSFARRIVPNTEAFF. In DNA, the CDR3 is TGTGCCAGAAGCTTCGCCAGGCGAATTGTACCGAACACTGAAGCTTTCTTT. The chain is built from TRBV5-3 and TRBJ1-1; no definite D call. TRBV5-3 is recorded as an ORF, its role being uncertain. This CDR3 is built from 17 residues. The V end lost 2 bases, the J end lost 1 base, and 18 bases lay between the germline ends.